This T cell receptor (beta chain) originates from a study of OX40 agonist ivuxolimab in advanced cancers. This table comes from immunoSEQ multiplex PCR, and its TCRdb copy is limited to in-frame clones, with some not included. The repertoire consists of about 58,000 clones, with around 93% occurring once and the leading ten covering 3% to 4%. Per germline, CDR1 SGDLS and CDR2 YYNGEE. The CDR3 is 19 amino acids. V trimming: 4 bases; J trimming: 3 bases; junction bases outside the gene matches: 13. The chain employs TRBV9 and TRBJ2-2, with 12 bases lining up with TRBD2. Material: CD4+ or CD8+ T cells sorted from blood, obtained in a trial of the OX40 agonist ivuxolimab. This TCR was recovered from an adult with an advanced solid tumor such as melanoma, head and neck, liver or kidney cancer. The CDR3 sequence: CASSRDETSGSWDTGELFF. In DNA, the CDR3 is TGTGCCAGCAGCCGAGACGAGACTAGCGGGAGTTGGGACACCGGGGAGCTGTTTTTT.